The 29 T cell receptor beta chains below were found in one sample sequenced in a study of blood T cell repertoires in COVID-19. Data came from immunoSEQ multiplex PCR; TCRdb stores just in-frame clones and leaves some out. The sample has roughly 130,000 clones; 84% are singletons. Sequenced: peripheral blood. Receptors were obtained from a woman aged 55 to 70 with acute or convalescent COVID-19.

The chain couples TRBV7-3 to TRBJ2-3, with 7 bases aligning to TRBD1. This CDR3 region has 18 residues. V lost 2 bases and J lost 4; bases outside the gene matches: 15. Germline V gene data show CDR1 as SGHTA and CDR2 as FQGTGA. The CDR3 DNA is TGTGCCAGCAGCTTATCCCCACCGGGACAAGGGGGCGCAGATACGCAGTATTTT. It specifies CASSLSPPGQGGADTQYF.

V is TRBV12-3 or TRBV12-4 and J is TRBJ1-3; maybe TRBD1 (6 bases). The CDR3 is made up of 13 amino acids. Trimming shortened V by 6 bases and J by 2 bases, and 8 bases separated the two germline ends. The CDR3 sequence is CASRRDTGNTIYF. CDR3 sequence (DNA): TGTGCCAGCAGAAGGGACACTGGAAACACCATATATTTT.

The chain recombines TRBV5-5 with TRBJ1-3; D ambiguous. Germline V gene data show CDR1 as SGHKS and CDR2 as YYEKEE (reference sequence). The CDR3 has 19 residues. The V end lost 4 bases, the J end lost 1 base, and 24 bases lay between the germline ends. CDR3 DNA: TGTGCCAGCAGCCCATTTGGGGAGCCGCCAGAGCTATCTGGAAACACCATATATTTT. Translated, it gives CASSPFGEPPELSGNTIYF.

The V call is TRBV30, the J call TRBJ2-7, with 12 bases that match TRBD2. Trimming took 6 bases from V and 0 from J; bases not matched to a gene: 15. CDR3 size: 18 residues. In germline, CDR1 is GTSNPN, CDR2 SVGIG (reference sequence). CDR3 amino acids: CACGHVRTSGAFSYEQYF. CDR3 in DNA: TGTGCCTGCGGACACGTAAGGACTAGCGGGGCCTTCTCCTACGAGCAGTACTTC.

This clone showed up just once. The chain recombines TRBV30 with TRBJ1-3; 8 bases are shared with TRBD1. The CDR3 runs to 15 residues. V lost 5 bases and J lost 4; bases outside the gene matches: 10. Looked up from germline, CDR1 is GTSNPN and CDR2 is SVGIG (reference sequence). The CDR3: CAWAPRGRTGNTIYF. CDR3 in DNA: TGTGCCTGGGCGCCCAGGGGGCGAACGGGAAACACCATATATTTT.

The CDR3 sequence: CASRNDRAPLHF. The DNA of the CDR3 is TGTGCCAGCAGAAACGACCGGGCACCCCTCCACTTT. The rearrangement joins TRBV5-4 to TRBJ1-6; D uncertain. Trimming removed 5 bases from V and 11 bases from J, with 11 bases in between. The germline gives CDR1 SGHNT, CDR2 YYREEE (reference sequence). The CDR3 covers 12 residues.

The chain has TRBV20-1 and TRBJ1-5; D uncertain. V shed 3 bases and J shed 5 bases, with 20 bases lying between them. Germline V gene sequence: CDR1 DFQATT, CDR2 SNEGSKA (reference sequence). The CDR3 sequence is 16 residues long. CDR3 DNA sequence: TGCAGTGCTAGTTTTTCTGGGATTCTCGGGGATCAGCCCCAGCATTTT. It translates to CSASFSGILGDQPQHF.

The chain couples TRBV7-2 to TRBJ1-1; a possible D gene is TRBD1 (5 bases). The length of the CDR3 is 15 residues. V was shortened by 5 bases and J by 8 bases, with 21 bases between the two germline ends. CDR1 and CDR2 (germline): SGHTA, FQGNSA. CDR3 nucleotides: TGTGCCAGCAGCCGCGACGGGTTGGGGCAGGGAGAAGCTTTCTTT. Translation gives CASSRDGLGQGEAFF.

V usage is TRBV24-1 and J usage is TRBJ1-2; D may be TRBD1 (6 bases). The CDR3 contains 13 residues. Germline lookup yields CDR1 KGHDR and CDR2 SFDVKD. V was shortened by 4 bases and J by 8 bases, with 13 bases between the two germline ends. CDR3 nucleotides: TGTGCCACCAGTGAGGATCAGGGGCTGGGCTACACCTTC. Residues: CATSEDQGLGYTF.

The chain uses TRBV11-3 and TRBJ2-3, with 9 nucleotides matching TRBD1. Germline lookup yields CDR1 SGHNT and CDR2 YENEEA. J gave up 2 bases and V 5 bases, and 8 bases lay outside the gene matches. The CDR3 runs 16 residues. CDR3 DNA: TGTGCCAGCAGCGCTAGGACAGGGGTTGACACAGATACGCAGTATTTT. Protein product: CASSARTGVDTDTQYF.

The CDR3 here is CASSLADGWSSYGYTF. As DNA, the CDR3 is TGTGCCAGCAGCTTAGCCGACGGGTGGAGCTCCTATGGCTACACCTTC. V is TRBV7-8 and J is TRBJ1-2; no reliable D call. The ends were cut back, 0 bases at V and 4 bases at J, with 15 bases in the middle. CDR3 length: 16 residues. CDR1 and CDR2 from the germline V gene are SGHVS and FQNEAQ.

This chain links TRBV7-7 with TRBJ2-2; 7 bases line up with TRBD1. Looked up from germline, CDR1 is SSHAT and CDR2 is FNYEAQ (reference sequence). Trimming removed 4 bases from V and 4 bases from J; junction bases left unmatched: 6. The CDR3 sequence is 15 residues long. Written as DNA, the CDR3 is TGTGCCAGCAGCTCTCAGACAGGGTTCACCGGGGAGCTGTTTTTT. This gives the protein CASSSQTGFTGELFF.

This sequence joins TRBV6-6 and TRBJ1-5, with 7 nucleotides matching TRBD1. This CDR3 has 16 amino acids. With 0 bases clipped from V and 1 base from J, the junction kept 3 bases outside the gene matches. The germline CDR1 and CDR2 sequences are MNHNY and SVGAGI (reference sequence). In DNA form, the CDR3 reads TGTGCCAGCAGTTACTCCACAGGGGCCAGCAATCAGCCCCAGCATTTT. Translated: CASSYSTGASNQPQHF.

This chain joins TRBV5-1 and TRBJ2-2; 9 bases are a match to TRBD1. There are 18 residues in the CDR3. CDR1 is SGHRS and CDR2 is YFSETQ in the germline V gene. Trimming took 2 bases from V and 1 from J; bases not matched to a gene: 9. The CDR3 DNA reads TGCGCCAGCAGCTTCCAAGATAGGGGACAGGGGAACACCGGGGAGCTGTTTTTT. Amino acids: CASSFQDRGQGNTGELFF.

The J gene is TRBJ2-7, the V gene TRBV2; TRBD1 might be the D (6 bases). V lost 9 bases and J 4 bases, leaving 31 bases between the germline ends. Germline CDR1 reads SNHLY; CDR2 reads FYNNEI. The CDR3 is 18 amino acids. The CDR3 loop is CARPYSPPTGGRRYEQYV. As DNA, the CDR3 is TGTGCCAGACCTTATTCCCCCCCGACAGGAGGCCGAAGGTACGAGCAGTACGTC.

The chain combines TRBV12-5 with TRBJ2-7; TRBD2 aligns across 8 bases. V dropped 0 bases and J dropped 1; count of bases not matched to a gene: 5. Germline V gene data show CDR1 as LGHNT and CDR2 as FRNRAP. The CDR3 has 16 amino acids. This chain's CDR3 is CASGLVPGGGSYEQYF. The CDR3 nucleotides read TGTGCTAGTGGTTTGGTACCCGGCGGGGGGTCCTACGAGCAGTACTTC.

This chain joins TRBV19 and TRBJ1-2; 9 bases fit TRBD1. The ends lost 5 bases at V and 4 bases at J; junction bases unmatched: 8. The CDR3 covers 15 residues. The germline gives CDR1 LNHDA, CDR2 SQIVND (reference sequence). The CDR3 region is CASSEVGTGFYGYTF. DNA for the CDR3: TGTGCCAGTAGTGAGGTGGGGACAGGGTTCTATGGCTACACCTTC. The whole variable domain, filled in from reference TRBV19 and TRBJ1-2, reads DGGITQSPKYLFRKEGQNVTLSCEQNLNHDAMYWYRQDPGQGLRLIYYSQIVNDFQKGDIAEGYSVSREKKESFPLTVTSAQKNPTAFYLCASSEVGTGFYGYTFGSGTRLTVV.

The rearrangement uses TRBV24-1 and TRBJ1-2; unclear D gene. Looked up from germline, CDR1 is KGHDR and CDR2 is SFDVKD. The CDR3 loop spans 13 amino acids. V lost 4 bases and J lost 5, with 10 bases in between. The CDR3: CATSEIAGYGYTF. CDR3 bases: TGTGCCACCAGTGAAATCGCAGGTTATGGCTACACCTTC.

This clone has only a few counts. The CDR3 reads CASSLGRWESDTEAFF. The DNA for the CDR3 is TGTGCCAGCAGCTTAGGGCGCTGGGAGTCTGACACTGAAGCTTTCTTT. The rearrangement uses TRBV7-2 and TRBJ1-1, with D unclear. Trimming left V 1 base short and J 3 bases short, with 15 bases between. In germline, CDR1 is SGHTA, CDR2 FQGNSA. This CDR3 spans 16 amino acids.

This chain's CDR3 is CASSPSGDTQYF. The CDR3 DNA follows: TGTGCCAGCAGCCCCTCCGGGGATACGCAGTATTTT. This chain joins TRBV5-4 and TRBJ2-3; D not certain. The CDR3 is made up of 12 amino acids. Trimming pared 4 bases from V and 6 bases from J, leaving 9 bases between. Looked up from germline, CDR1 is SGHNT and CDR2 is YYREEE (reference sequence).

This clone has more than one count but fewer than ten. This chain uses TRBV5-1 with TRBJ1-3; TRBD1 is a possible D gene (5 bases). The CDR3 length is 16 residues. CDR1 is SGHRS, CDR2 YFSETQ, per germline. The ends were cut back, 4 bases at V and 0 bases at J, with 14 bases in the middle. The DNA for the CDR3 is TGCGCCAGCAGCCCGGACCAGGGATACTCTGGAAACACCATATATTTT. Translation: CASSPDQGYSGNTIYF. The full variable domain, its missing parts supplied by reference TRBV5-1 and TRBJ1-3, is KAGVTQTPRYLIKTRGQQVTLSCSPISGHRSVSWYQQTPGQGLQFLFEYFSETQRNKGNFPGRFSGRQFSNSRSEMNVSTLELGDSALYLCASSPDQGYSGNTIYFGEGSWLTVV.

The chain has TRBV6-5 and TRBJ1-2; 7 positions match TRBD1. V shed 6 bases and J 1 base; nucleotides not matched to a gene: 8. The CDR3 totals 15 residues. Germline CDR1 and CDR2: MNHEY and SVGAGI. In DNA form, the CDR3 reads TGTGCCAGCAGCACCGGGACAGCTAGTAACTATGGCTACACCTTC. Protein: CASSTGTASNYGYTF.

The chain combines TRBV28 with TRBJ1-5; D may be TRBD1 (5 bases). The V and J ends lost 2 bases and 3 bases respectively, with 14 bases between them. The CDR3 runs to 16 residues. Germline-derived CDR1 and CDR2 are MDHEN and SYDVKM. CDR3 protein: CASSLRGIGDNQPQHF. The CDR3 DNA is TGTGCCAGCAGTTTAAGGGGTATAGGGGACAATCAGCCCCAGCATTTT.

This clone was observed a few times. The V gene is TRBV18, the J gene TRBJ2-1; 7 nucleotides agree with TRBD1. The germline gives CDR1 KGHSH, CDR2 LQKENI. This CDR3 is 15 amino acids long. The V gene end was trimmed by 5 bases and the J gene end by 5 bases; junction bases not matched to a gene: 9. The CDR3: CASSRQGRGDNEQFF. The CDR3 DNA reads TGTGCCAGCTCAAGACAGGGTCGGGGAGACAATGAGCAGTTCTTC.

This clone was seen a handful of times. The chain combines TRBV9 with TRBJ2-1; 11 nucleotides agree with TRBD2. This CDR3 contains 16 residues. Germline-derived CDR1 and CDR2 are SGDLS and YYNGEE. J lost 6 bases, V lost 0 bases, and 5 bases had no gene match. CDR3 nucleotides: TGTGCCAGCAGCGTAGTAGCGGGGGGGCCTGGCAATGAGCAGTTCTTC. This sequence encodes CASSVVAGGPGNEQFF.

The rearrangement links TRBV6-5 to TRBJ1-1; the match to TRBD1 covers 8 bases. J gave up 8 bases and V 9 bases, and 8 bases lay outside the gene matches. CDR1 is MNHEY and CDR2 is SVGAGI in the germline V gene. The CDR3 extends over 12 amino acids. The CDR3 DNA is TGTGCCAGGCAGGGGGCCCGACAAGAAGCTTTCTTT. As protein: CARQGARQEAFF.

This chain links TRBV19 with TRBJ1-5, with 9 bases identical to TRBD1. The CDR3 runs 14 residues. J lost 5 bases, V lost 9 bases, and 8 bases had no gene match. CDR1 is LNHDA, CDR2 SQIVND, per germline (reference sequence). The CDR3 bases are TGTGCCAGCTCGGTACGGACAGGGGATCAGCCCCAGCATTTT. Protein: CASSVRTGDQPQHF.

CDR3 coding DNA: TGCAGTACGACAGGCAACTATGGCTACACCTTC. Protein sequence: CSTTGNYGYTF. This sequence joins TRBV20-1 and TRBJ1-2; tentatively, D is TRBD1 (6 bases). The V end lost 8 bases, the J end lost 2 bases, and 9 bases lay between the germline ends. The CDR3 consists of 11 residues. From germline, CDR1 is DFQATT and CDR2 SNEGSKA (reference sequence).

The chain joins TRBV5-6 to TRBJ2-3; 7 nucleotides line up with TRBD1. Germline V gives CDR1 SGHDT, CDR2 YYEEEE. The CDR3 totals 14 residues. V lost 4 bases to trimming and J lost 1 base; unmatched junction nucleotides: 3. The CDR3 coding sequence is TGTGCCAGCAGCGGTCAGGGGGGCACAGATACGCAGTATTTT. The encoded protein is CASSGQGGTDTQYF.